This T cell receptor (beta chain) derives from a study of neoadjuvant anti-PD-1 for oral cavity cancer. Findings of the study overall: Non-responders to neoadjuvant nivolumab had significantly more clonal PBMC T cells than responders.

A note on this clone: The antigen is not known.

Regarding time point: after neoadjuvant nivolumab, at surgical resection. The V gene end was trimmed by 6 bases and the J gene end by 5 bases; junction bases not matched to a gene: 6. CDR1 is MNHEY and CDR2 is SVGAGI in the germline V gene. The CDR3 is made up of 14 amino acids. TCRdb's table, derived via immunoSEQ multiplex PCR, lists solely in-frame clones and lacks some. This table holds some 7,700 clones, 60% to 75% found once. The chain carries TRBV6-5 and TRBJ1-5, with 8 bases that match TRBD1. This sequence originates from a person aged 35-80 years with oral cavity squamous cell carcinoma. The sequencing used PBMCs, collected after nivolumab (anti-PD-1) treatment. Written as DNA, the CDR3 is TGTGCCAGCAGGTCCGGGACAGGTTATCAGCCCCAGCATTTT. Translating gives CASRSGTGYQPQHF.